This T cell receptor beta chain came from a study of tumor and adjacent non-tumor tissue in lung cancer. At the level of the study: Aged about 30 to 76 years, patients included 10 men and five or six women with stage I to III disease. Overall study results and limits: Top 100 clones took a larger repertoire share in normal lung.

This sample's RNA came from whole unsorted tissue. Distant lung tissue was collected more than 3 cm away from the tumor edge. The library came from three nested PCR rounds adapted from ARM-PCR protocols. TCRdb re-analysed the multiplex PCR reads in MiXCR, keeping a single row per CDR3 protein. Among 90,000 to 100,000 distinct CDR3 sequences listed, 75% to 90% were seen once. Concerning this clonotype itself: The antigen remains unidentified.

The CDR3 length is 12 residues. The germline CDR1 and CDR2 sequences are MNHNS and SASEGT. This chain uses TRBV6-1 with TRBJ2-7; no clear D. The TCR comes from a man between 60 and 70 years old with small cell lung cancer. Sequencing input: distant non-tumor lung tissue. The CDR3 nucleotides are TGTGACAGCAGTGAAAAGGTGTACAAGCAATACGTC. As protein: CDSSEKVYKQYV.